The rows below give T cell receptor beta chains drawn from one sample of a study of control samples from healthy donors and cancer patients. The table came from immunoSEQ multiplex PCR; TCRdb's copy has only in-frame clones and leaves some out. The sample carries 110,000 to 150,000 clones, more than 85% recorded once. Sequenced material: blood. Every receptor here comes from a woman aged 30 to 39 in good health. Both conserved end residues are part of each CDR3. The D gene is left open where the match is weak. A clone size is listed for some rows: how often the clone was seen (once, few, many), or a class if it is expanded.

size,J,D,V,CDR3,DNA
.,TRBJ1-1,.,TRBV28,CASTSRGQGGYTEAFF,TGTGCCAGCACCTCAAGAGGGCAGGGAGGATACACTGAAGCTTTCTTT
.,TRBJ1-2,.,TRBV12-3/TRBV12-4,CASSLVGWGGYTF,TGTGCCAGCAGTTTAGTGGGGTGGGGTGGCTACACCTTC
.,TRBJ2-1,TRBD2,TRBV19,CASSMSSGSYYNEQFF,TGTGCCAGTAGTATGAGTAGCGGGAGCTACTACAATGAGCAGTTCTTC
.,TRBJ2-1,.,TRBV6-5,CASSYSNGGYNEQFF,TGTGCCAGCAGTTACTCGAACGGGGGCTACAATGAGCAGTTCTTC
.,TRBJ2-1,.,TRBV6-1,CASSDSASSYNEQFF,TGTGCCAGCAGTGATTCCGCTTCTTCCTACAATGAGCAGTTCTTC
.,TRBJ2-1,TRBD2,TRBV3-1/TRBV3-2,CASSQGLAGTYNEQFF,TGTGCCAGCAGCCAAGGACTAGCGGGGACCTACAATGAGCAGTTCTTC
.,TRBJ2-1,.,TRBV4-2,CASSQESSFSYNEQFF,TGTGCCAGCAGCCAAGAGAGTAGCTTCTCCTACAATGAGCAGTTCTTC
.,TRBJ2-5,TRBD1,TRBV29-1,CSVVQGAKGETQYF,TGCAGCGTTGTGCAGGGGGCGAAGGGTGAGACCCAGTACTTC
.,TRBJ2-1,TRBD2,TRBV5-1,CASSSFSGRATDEQFF,TGCGCCAGCAGCTCTTTTAGCGGGAGGGCCACCGATGAGCAGTTCTTC
.,TRBJ2-7,.,TRBV5-6,CASSFVAARFYEQYF,TGTGCCAGCAGCTTTGTTGCAGCCCGATTCTACGAGCAGTACTTC
.,TRBJ2-2,TRBD2,TRBV7-7,CASSLGLAGTGELFF,TGTGCCAGCAGCTTAGGACTAGCAGGCACCGGGGAGCTGTTTTTT
.,TRBJ1-1,TRBD1,TRBV9,CASGRGPSLGTEAFF,TGTGCCAGCGGGAGGGGGCCCTCCCTAGGTACTGAAGCTTTCTTT
.,TRBJ1-1,TRBD1,TRBV6-2/TRBV6-3,CASSYSTGVLDTEAFF,TGTGCCAGCAGTTACAGTACAGGGGTACTCGACACTGAAGCTTTCTTT
.,TRBJ2-1,.,TRBV18,CASSPTVAYNEQFF,TGTGCCAGCTCACCGACAGTGGCCTACAATGAGCAGTTCTTC
.,TRBJ2-2,.,TRBV5-1,CASSPEGGRIGELFF,TGCGCCAGCAGCCCCGAGGGGGGGCGCATAGGGGAGCTGTTTTTT
.,TRBJ1-3,.,TRBV25-1,CASRDGTLGNTIYF,TGTGCCAGCAGAGATGGGACCCTCGGAAACACCATATATTTT
.,TRBJ2-3,TRBD1,TRBV24-1,CATRNTGGTDTQYF,TGTGCCACCAGAAACACAGGGGGCACAGATACGCAGTATTTT
.,TRBJ1-1,.,TRBV30,CAWSNRKNTEAFF,TGTGCCTGGAGTAACAGGAAGAACACTGAAGCTTTCTTT
.,TRBJ1-5,.,TRBV4-1,CASSELTGYSNQPQHF,TGCGCCAGCAGCGAGCTAACAGGTTATAGCAATCAGCCCCAGCATTTT
.,TRBJ2-1,TRBD1,TRBV7-9,CASSPWTGNNEQFF,TGTGCCAGCAGCCCCTGGACAGGGAACAATGAGCAGTTCTTC
.,TRBJ1-2,.,TRBV11-2,CASSATRVPRRQNNYGYTF,TGTGCCAGCAGCGCGACCCGGGTCCCTAGACGTCAAAATAACTATGGCTACACCTTC
.,TRBJ2-1,.,TRBV11-3,CASSLDYYNEQFF,TGTGCCAGCAGCTTAGACTACTACAATGAGCAGTTCTTC
.,TRBJ1-1,TRBD1,TRBV10-3,CAITPGGNTEAFF,TGTGCCATCACTCCAGGGGGAAACACTGAAGCTTTCTTT
.,TRBJ1-4,.,TRBV4-2,CASSQDYQQNEKLFF,TGTGCCAGCAGCCAAGATTACCAGCAAAATGAAAAACTGTTTTTT
.,TRBJ1-2,.,TRBV30,CAWTHGGGYGYTF,TGTGCCTGGACCCACGGGGGGGGCTATGGCTACACCTTC
.,TRBJ2-3,.,TRBV5-1,CASIRGPSTDTQYF,TGCGCCAGCATTCGAGGGCCGAGCACAGATACGCAGTATTTT
.,TRBJ1-6,TRBD1,TRBV5-6,CASSGPGQTNSPLHF,TGTGCCAGCAGCGGACCGGGACAGACTAATTCACCCCTCCACTTT
.,TRBJ1-5,.,TRBV27,CASSFGVKQPQHF,TGTGCCAGCAGTTTCGGGGTTAAGCAGCCCCAGCATTTT
.,TRBJ1-3,TRBD1,TRBV28,CASSSTGQGAGNTIYF,TGTGCCAGCAGTTCAACGGGACAGGGGGCTGGAAACACCATATATTTT
once,TRBJ1-1,.,TRBV3-1/TRBV3-2,CASSQDHGKRGTEAFF,TGTGCCAGCAGCCAAGATCACGGGAAGAGAGGGACTGAAGCTTTCTTT
few,TRBJ1-5,.,TRBV3-1/TRBV3-2,CASSQEAPGHAEPQHF,TGTGCCAGCAGCCAAGAAGCGCCGGGTCACGCCGAGCCCCAGCATTTT
.,TRBJ1-1,.,TRBV2,CASTKENTEAFF,TGTGCCAGCACAAAGGAGAACACTGAAGCTTTCTTT
.,TRBJ1-3,TRBD1,TRBV24-1,CATSAPGQGSSGNTIYF,TGTGCCACCAGTGCCCCGGGACAGGGCTCCTCTGGAAACACCATATATTTT
.,TRBJ1-2,.,TRBV27,CASSLTGVYGYTF,TGTGCCAGCAGTTTAACGGGGGTGTATGGCTACACCTTC
.,TRBJ1-1,.,TRBV9,CASSVVGSGFTWGTEAFF,TGTGCCAGCAGCGTAGTTGGATCGGGGTTCACCTGGGGCACTGAAGCTTTCTTT
.,TRBJ1-6,.,TRBV7-2,CASSLEAGGSPLHF,TGTGCCAGCAGCTTAGAGGCCGGCGGTTCACCCCTCCACTTT
few,TRBJ1-3,.,TRBV6-1,CASSETSGNTIYF,TGTGCCAGCAGTGAAACCTCTGGAAACACCATATATTTT
.,TRBJ2-7,TRBD2,TRBV7-2,CASSSLGGGRGEQYF,TGTGCCAGCAGCTCCCTGGGGGGCGGGAGGGGCGAGCAGTACTTC
.,TRBJ1-2,.,TRBV4-2,CASSRTPNNYGYTF,TGTGCCAGCAGCCGGACCCCCAATAACTATGGCTACACCTTC
.,TRBJ1-1,TRBD1,TRBV29-1,CSVWTGRAFF,TGCAGCGTTTGGACAGGAAGGGCTTTCTTT
.,TRBJ2-3,.,TRBV5-1,CASSLDEGSTDTQYF,TGCGCCAGCAGCTTGGATGAGGGTAGCACAGATACGCAGTATTTT
.,TRBJ2-5,.,TRBV7-2,CASSLSGGRETQYF,TGTGCCAGCAGCTTATCTGGGGGGCGGGAGACCCAGTACTTC
.,TRBJ2-4,.,TRBV28,CASSPPGAAKNIQYF,TGTGCCAGCAGTCCCCCGGGAGCAGCCAAAAACATTCAGTACTTC
.,TRBJ2-7,.,TRBV7-2,CASSYMGLTYEQYF,TGTGCCAGCAGCTACATGGGACTTACCTACGAGCAGTACTTC
.,TRBJ1-5,.,TRBV9,CASSVDLGQPQHF,TGTGCCAGCAGCGTAGATCTTGGACAGCCCCAGCATTTT
.,TRBJ2-3,TRBD2,TRBV25-1,CASSELAGGTTDTQYF,TGTGCCAGCAGTGAGTTAGCGGGGGGGACGACAGATACGCAGTATTTT
.,TRBJ2-3,.,TRBV5-1,CASRGTGSTDTQYF,TGCGCCAGCAGGGGTACAGGGAGCACAGATACGCAGTATTTT
.,TRBJ1-6,.,TRBV28,CASFRGILNSPLHF,TGTGCCAGCTTCCGCGGGATCCTGAATTCACCCCTCCACTTT
few,TRBJ1-5,.,TRBV14,CASSLDSNQPQHF,TGTGCCAGCAGCCTCGACAGTAATCAGCCCCAGCATTTT
.,TRBJ1-1,.,TRBV4-1,CASSYNPEAFF,TGCGCCAGCAGCTACAATCCTGAAGCTTTCTTT
.,TRBJ2-1,.,TRBV19,CASSTLEGYNEQFF,TGTGCCAGTAGTACCCTTGAGGGTTACAATGAGCAGTTCTTC
.,TRBJ1-1,.,TRBV12-3/TRBV12-4,CASSLRVEAFF,TGTGCCAGCAGTTTAAGGGTGGAAGCTTTCTTT
.,TRBJ2-1,.,TRBV6-4,CASSLGRLSPYNEQFF,TGTGCCAGCAGTCTGGGCCGTTTGTCCCCATACAATGAGCAGTTCTTC
.,TRBJ2-7,.,TRBV24-1,CATSGGYEQYF,TGTGCCACCAGTGGCGGCTACGAGCAGTACTTC
once,TRBJ2-5,.,TRBV9,CASSVAGTGRETQYF,TGTGCCAGCAGCGTAGCTGGCACCGGGCGGGAGACCCAGTACTTC
.,TRBJ2-7,.,TRBV2,CASSGGLTLEQYF,TGTGCCAGCAGTGGTGGACTTACCCTGGAGCAGTACTTC
.,TRBJ1-2,.,TRBV5-6,CASSPLRSGAGYGYTF,TGTGCCAGCAGCCCCTTGAGGTCAGGGGCCGGCTATGGCTACACCTTC